One and the same sample provided the 2 T cell receptor beta chains below, sequenced in a study of blood T cell repertoires in COVID-19. Clones were read by immunoSEQ multiplex PCR, and TCRdb kept only the in-frame ones, dropping some. Found here are roughly 380,000 clones, 85% of them singletons; the top ten hold 3.6%. Sample: peripheral blood. Receptor source: a woman aged 18 to 35 with acute or convalescent COVID-19.

As DNA, the CDR3 is TGTGCCAGCAGCTTGACGCCAGTAACTAATTCACCCCTCCACTTT. Translated: CASSLTPVTNSPLHF. The chain is built from TRBV5-4 and TRBJ1-6; unclear D gene. There are 15 residues in the CDR3. Trimming pared 1 base from V and 6 bases from J, leaving 11 bases between. Germline V gives CDR1 SGHNT, CDR2 YYREEE (reference sequence). The whole variable domain, filled in from reference TRBV5-4 and TRBJ1-6, reads ETGVTQSPTHLIKTRGQQVTLRCSSQSGHNTVSWYQQALGQGPQFIFQYYREEENGRGNFPPRFSGLQFPNYSSELNVNALELDDSALYLCASSLTPVTNSPLHFGNGTRLTVT.

Concerning this clone: Other DNA variants within this sample encode the same CDR3. The chain joins TRBV28 to TRBJ1-2, with a possible D match to TRBD1 (5 bases). Germline V gene sequence: CDR1 MDHEN, CDR2 SYDVKM. The CDR3 has 12 amino acids. With 4 bases removed from V and 4 bases from J, the gap between germline ends came to 7 bases. The CDR3 region is CASSSRVYGYTF. CDR3 DNA: TGTGCCAGCAGTTCCAGGGTCTATGGCTACACCTTC.